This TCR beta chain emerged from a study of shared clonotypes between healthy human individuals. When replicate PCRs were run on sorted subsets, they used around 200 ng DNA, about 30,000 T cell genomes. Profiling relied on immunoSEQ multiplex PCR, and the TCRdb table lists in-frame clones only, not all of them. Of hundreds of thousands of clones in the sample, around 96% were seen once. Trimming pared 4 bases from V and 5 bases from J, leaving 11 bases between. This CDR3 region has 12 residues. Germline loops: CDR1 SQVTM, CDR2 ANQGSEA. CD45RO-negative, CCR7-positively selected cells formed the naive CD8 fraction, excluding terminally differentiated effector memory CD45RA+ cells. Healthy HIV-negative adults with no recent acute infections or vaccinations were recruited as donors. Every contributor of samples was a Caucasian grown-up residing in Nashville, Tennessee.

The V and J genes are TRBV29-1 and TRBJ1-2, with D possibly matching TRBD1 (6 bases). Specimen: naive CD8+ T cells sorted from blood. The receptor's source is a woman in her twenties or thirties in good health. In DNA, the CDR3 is TGCAGCGTTGTAGGGACACATTATGGCTACACCTTC. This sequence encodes CSVVGTHYGYTF.